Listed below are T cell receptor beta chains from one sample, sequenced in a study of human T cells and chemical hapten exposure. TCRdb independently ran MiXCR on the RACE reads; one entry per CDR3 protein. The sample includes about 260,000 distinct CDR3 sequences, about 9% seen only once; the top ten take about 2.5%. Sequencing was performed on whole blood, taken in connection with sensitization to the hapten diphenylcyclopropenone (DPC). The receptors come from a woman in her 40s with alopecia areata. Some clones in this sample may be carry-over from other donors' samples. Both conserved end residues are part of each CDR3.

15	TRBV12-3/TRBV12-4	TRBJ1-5	CASSLHGGRNQPQHF
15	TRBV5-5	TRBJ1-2	CASSRSVGTPDGYTF
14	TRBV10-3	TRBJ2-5	CAISEGRSGETQYF
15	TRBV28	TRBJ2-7	CASSSPSGSWYEQYF
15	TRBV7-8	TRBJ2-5	CASSPLSGAEETQYF
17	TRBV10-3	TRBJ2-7	CAISERLAGGISYEQYF
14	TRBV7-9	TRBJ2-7	CASSLELHPSRAYF
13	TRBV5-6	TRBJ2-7	CASSPVAGSEQYF
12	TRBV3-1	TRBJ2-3	CASSQAGSTQYF
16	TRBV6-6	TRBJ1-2	CASSYPFTAWEYGYTF
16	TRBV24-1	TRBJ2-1	CATSDELAGAGNEQFF
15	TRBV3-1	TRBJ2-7	CASSPEGGSAYEQYF
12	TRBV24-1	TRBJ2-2	CATDGQTGELFF
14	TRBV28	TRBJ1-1	CASSSGSKNTEAFF
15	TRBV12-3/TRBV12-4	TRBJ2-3	CASISGTGWPDTQYF
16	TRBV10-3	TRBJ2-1	CAIRGSGADSYNEQFF
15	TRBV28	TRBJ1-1	CASSTSGGGWTEAFF
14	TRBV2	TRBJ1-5	CASSERRNNQPQHF
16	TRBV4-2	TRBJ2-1	CASSPEAPPRYNEQFF
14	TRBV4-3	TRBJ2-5	CASSLDRGRETQYF
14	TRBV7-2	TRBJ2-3	CASSRSSRKDTQYF
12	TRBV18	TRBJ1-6	CASSPGASPLHF
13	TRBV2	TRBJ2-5	CASSESGSAAQYF
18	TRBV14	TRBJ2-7	CASSQVHSGTGGAYEQYF
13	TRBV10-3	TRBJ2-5	CAIIERPGETQYF